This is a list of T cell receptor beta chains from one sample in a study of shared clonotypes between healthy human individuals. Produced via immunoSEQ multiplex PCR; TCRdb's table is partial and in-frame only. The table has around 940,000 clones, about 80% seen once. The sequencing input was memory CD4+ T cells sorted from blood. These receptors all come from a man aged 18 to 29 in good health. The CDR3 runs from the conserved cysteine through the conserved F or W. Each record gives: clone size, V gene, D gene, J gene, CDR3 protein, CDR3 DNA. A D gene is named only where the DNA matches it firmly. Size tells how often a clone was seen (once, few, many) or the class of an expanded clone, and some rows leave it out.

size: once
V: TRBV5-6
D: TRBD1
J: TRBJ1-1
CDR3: CASSVRGQGAWRTEAFF
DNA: TGTGCCAGCAGCGTGAGGGGACAGGGGGCGTGGAGGACTGAAGCTTTCTTT

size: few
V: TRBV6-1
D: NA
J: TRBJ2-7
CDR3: CASSEAGHVYEQYF
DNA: TGTGCCAGCAGTGAAGCGGGACATGTCTACGAGCAGTACTTC

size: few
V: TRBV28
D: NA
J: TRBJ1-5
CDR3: CASSLSGGSNQPQHF
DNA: TGTGCCAGCAGTTTATCGGGGGGAAGCAATCAGCCCCAGCATTTT

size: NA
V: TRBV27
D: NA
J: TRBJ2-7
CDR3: CASSLTPGWGASYEQYF
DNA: TGTGCCAGCAGTTTAACCCCGGGGTGGGGGGCCTCCTACGAGCAGTACTTC

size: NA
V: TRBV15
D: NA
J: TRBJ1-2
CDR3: CATSREWSSYGYTF
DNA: TGTGCCACCAGCAGAGAATGGTCCAGCTATGGCTACACCTTC

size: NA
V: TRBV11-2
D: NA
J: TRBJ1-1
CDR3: CASSLGGRTTEAFF
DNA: TGTGCCAGCAGCTTGGGGGGGAGGACTACTGAAGCTTTCTTT

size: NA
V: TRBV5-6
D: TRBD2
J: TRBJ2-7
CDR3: CASSARLATPYEQYF
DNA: TGTGCCAGCAGCGCCCGACTAGCGACGCCCTACGAGCAGTACTTC

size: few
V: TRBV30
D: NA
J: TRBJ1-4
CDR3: CAWSGSNEKLFF
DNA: TGTGCCTGGAGTGGGTCTAATGAAAAACTGTTTTTT

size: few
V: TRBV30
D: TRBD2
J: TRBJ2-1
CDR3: CAWTPPFGGIHNEQFF
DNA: TGTGCCTGGACCCCACCGTTCGGGGGGATTCACAATGAGCAGTTCTTC

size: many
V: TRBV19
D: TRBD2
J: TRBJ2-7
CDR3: CASSAAGGGYEQYF
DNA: TGTGCCAGTAGCGCAGCGGGAGGGGGTTACGAGCAGTACTTC

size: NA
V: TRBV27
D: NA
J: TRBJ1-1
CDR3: CASLGQLNTEAFF
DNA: TGTGCCAGCCTCGGACAGCTAAACACTGAAGCTTTCTTT